The source of this TCR beta chain is a study of identifying expanded T cells in peripheral blood. Findings and limits, study-wide: Differentially abundant clones: around 1.2 between replicates, around 16 at roughly 15 days, less than 25 at four. Clone count variance between roughly 2-week samples rose with total template count.

No infections or other immune events were documented during collection. Some clones are missing from TCRdb's copy, which holds only in-frame ones; the method was immunoSEQ multiplex PCR. Altogether approximately 91,000 clones are present, approximately 90% being singletons, with the ten largest covering approximately 4%. A note on this clone: Its target is not known.

The germline CDR1 and CDR2 sequences are MNHEY and SMNVEV (reference sequence). V dropped 2 bases and J dropped 4; count of bases not matched to a gene: 3. The CDR3 covers 15 residues. The chain is built from TRBV27 and TRBJ1-2; TRBD1 matches 11 bases. Sequencing input: blood. This clonotype was sampled from a person aged 18-69 years in good health. The DNA of the CDR3 is TGTGCCAGCAGTTTAACCGGGACAGGGGGCTATGGCTACACCTTC. Amino acid sequence: CASSLTGTGGYGYTF.